The T cell receptor beta chain described here comes from a study of PD-1 blockade in classical Hodgkin lymphoma (dated by TCRdb to the early 2020s). In the study overall: Nivolumab dosing was 3 mg/kg intravenously every 2 weeks, continuing until either disease progression or unacceptable toxicity. A peripheral blood immune signature of response to PD-1 blockade in classical Hodgkin lymphoma was defined using TCR beta sequencing and CyTOF. Overall study outcomes, separate from this receptor: Lower diversity was observed in patients in whom nivolumab was started less than 1 year after ASCT, and these patients were excluded from later analyses so that confounding by immune reconstitution would be avoided. A significant rise by C4D1 was seen in CD4+ but not CD8+ TCR diversity (p=0.0027 vs p=0.16), with the rise being most apparent in complete responders (p=0.02). Baseline diversity similar to that of newly diagnosed patients was observed in trial patients achieving complete response, whereas significantly lower diversity was observed in partial responders and progressors. The study was restricted to a single clinical trial cohort, and the causes of repertoire differences, possibly disease activity or prior therapy, were left undefined. Baseline TCR diversity was reported as lower in newly diagnosed patients than in healthy donors, and lower still in relapsed/refractory patients.

Interpreted using the paper, the time point label stands for: cycle 2 day 1 (C2D1) of nivolumab. Every trial patient had relapsed following autologous stem cell transplantation, and prior brentuximab vedotin exposure was what differed among cohorts A, B and C. The trial cohort was composed of some 57 patients with relapsed/refractory classical Hodgkin lymphoma, for whom complete response, partial response or progressive disease was recorded as best overall response. Single-agent nivolumab was administered to trial patients in the multi-cohort phase II CheckMate 205 trial. An independent review committee assessed best overall response using the 2007 International Working Group response criteria. Trial PBMCs were collected just before the start of nivolumab (C1D1) and during therapy at cycle 2 day 1 and cycle 4 day 1. Peripheral blood was collected in 8 mL Vacutainer Cell Preparation Tubes, from which PBMCs were isolated by centrifugation and then cryopreserved.

There are 16 amino acids in the CDR3, from cysteine to phenylalanine inclusive. The entry retains the CDR3 DNA only, 48 bases that are in frame from base 1. V is clipped by 0 bases and J by 7 bases, and the sequence between their germline boundaries is 14 bases long. CDR1 is given as SGHKS and CDR2 as YYEKEE, both from the germline V gene (reference sequence). On this clone: Its binding antigen is unknown. Nothing much larger sits one base from this clone, and base qualities are not available.

Genomic DNA was extracted with the Qiagen DNeasy kit from unsorted PBMCs and from negatively selected CD4+ and CD8+ fractions. Amplification of TCR beta CDR3 regions was done by immunoSEQ multiplex PCR with primers that anneal to V and J segments. A synthetic immune receptor repertoire was used to minimize amplification bias, and remaining bias was computationally removed after sequencing. As for how the authors treated the data: Custom Python scripts were used to quantify repertoire diversity as the Shannon entropy index. Unsorted, CD4+ and CD8+ repertoires were analyzed separately, except for combined analyses in which CD4+ and CD8+ sequences were merged in silico. A clone was considered expanded if an increase in frequency of at least 2-fold after treatment relative to C1D1 was found, and a pseudocount of 0.5 was applied to clones undetected at baseline. Clones with 0 or 1 copy at C1D1 were defined as singleton clones, while clones with 2 or more copies were defined as non-singleton clones. Clones expanded in unsorted samples were labelled as CD4+, CD8+ or unknown by matching protein sequences in sorted samples from the same patient. Diversity changes from C1D1 to C4D1 were tested in paired samples using Wilcoxon tests. What TCRdb holds here is the immuneACCESS table cut down to in-frame rearrangements. Part of the clones is not present; checked against another copy, under half of the missing clones reflect an unresolved V gene, and the others are unexplained. V and J calls and clone size are those listed in that table; D and trimming were worked out from the DNA. The sample has about 58,000 clones on record, 80% to 95% of them singletons. Of the sample, more than 9% falls within the top ten clones.

The chain employs TRBV5-5 and TRBJ1-6, with TRBD1 tentatively as D gene (5 bases match). Specimen: peripheral blood mononuclear cells (PBMCs), collected before the second cycle of nivolumab. The clonotype originates from a human donor with classical Hodgkin lymphoma. Read as DNA, the sequence is TGTGCCAGCAGCTTGGGGGGGACCTCCCCAAATTCACCCCTCCACTTT. This encodes CASSLGGTSPNSPLHF.